This record concerns one T cell receptor (beta chain) sequence. Trimming removed 5 bases from V and 3 bases from J; junction bases left unmatched: 6. Looked up from germline, CDR1 is MNHEY and CDR2 is SVGAGI. The CDR3 is made up of 15 amino acids. The data belong to a study of blood T cell repertoires in COVID-19. The wider study: Whether acute or convalescent, the COVID-19 samples came from the United States, Italy and Spain. PBMCs, B-cell-depleted T cells, or T cells provided the cDNA or gDNA that made up the material.

The authors' processing: Amplified reference gene primers provided the basis for estimating nucleated cell counts. Libraries were prepared by immunoSEQ multiplex PCR; TCRdb keeps only in-frame clonotypes and omits some of them. Clonal size and the V and J genes are those of that table, whereas D and trimming came from the DNA. The sample records around 70,000 clones, under 90% being singletons. The source of this sequence is a man between 65 and 79 years old who had recovered from COVID-19. J is TRBJ1-4 and V is TRBV6-5; 7 nucleotides agree with TRBD1. The specimen was peripheral blood. In DNA, the CDR3 is TGTGCCAGCAGTATGACAGGGTCGCCTAATGAAAAACTGTTTTTT. Protein sequence: CASSMTGSPNEKLFF.